A selection of T cell receptor beta chains follows, all from one sample in a study of blood T cell repertoires in COVID-19. TCRdb keeps only in-frame clones here, not all; method: immunoSEQ multiplex PCR. The sample shows 95,000 to 150,000 clones, approximately 82% of them seen only once. Sequenced sample: peripheral blood. These receptors were taken from a woman between 50 and 59 years old with acute or convalescent COVID-19. Both conserved end residues are part of each CDR3. A D gene is named only where the DNA matches it firmly. The listing skips clone size in some rows; elsewhere it reads once, few, many or a size class.

TRBD1	TRBV10-2	TRBJ1-5	NA	CANPGQGDQPQHF	TGCGCCAACCCGGGACAGGGGGATCAGCCCCAGCATTTT
NA	TRBV28	TRBJ2-6	NA	CASSLSGTGANVLTF	TGTGCCAGCAGTTTATCCGGGACTGGGGCCAACGTCCTGACTTTC
NA	TRBV5-1	TRBJ1-4	NA	CASSLSQGNEKLFF	TGCGCCAGCAGTTTAAGCCAGGGGAATGAAAAACTGTTTTTT
NA	TRBV18	TRBJ2-7	NA	CASSLPLQRGYYEQYF	TGTGCCAGCTCACTCCCACTGCAGAGGGGGTACTACGAGCAGTACTTC
NA	TRBV7-8	TRBJ1-5	medium-sized	CASSLWGESNQPQHF	TGTGCCAGCAGCTTATGGGGGGAGAGCAATCAGCCCCAGCATTTT
NA	TRBV10-1	TRBJ2-5	NA	CASSESPAGSSQETQYF	TGCGCCAGCAGTGAGTCGCCCGCAGGCAGCTCCCAAGAGACCCAGTACTTC
TRBD1	TRBV10-3	TRBJ1-2	once	CAISELGQNYGYTF	TGTGCCATCAGTGAGCTGGGACAGAACTATGGCTACACCTTC
NA	TRBV15	TRBJ2-1	NA	CATSRRTVGTIEQFF	TGTGCCACCAGCAGAAGGACAGTAGGGACGATTGAGCAGTTCTTC
TRBD1	TRBV5-4	TRBJ1-1	few	CASSRTGVTEAFF	TGTGCCAGCAGCCGGACAGGGGTCACTGAAGCTTTCTTT
TRBD1	TRBV2	TRBJ1-5	NA	CASTPDRGENQPQHF	TGTGCCAGCACCCCGGACAGGGGGGAAAATCAGCCCCAGCATTTT
NA	TRBV30	TRBJ1-4	few	CAWNWDGALGNEKLFF	TGTGCCTGGAATTGGGATGGGGCCCTGGGTAATGAAAAACTGTTTTTT
TRBD1	TRBV18	TRBJ1-1	NA	CASSLGTGKNTEAFF	TGTGCCAGCTCACTAGGGACAGGGAAGAACACTGAAGCTTTCTTT
NA	TRBV5-1	TRBJ2-5	NA	CASSLDINQETQYF	TGCGCCAGCAGCTTGGACATAAACCAAGAGACCCAGTACTTC
TRBD1	TRBV5-1	TRBJ1-2	few	CASRTTGEHGYTF	TGCGCCAGCAGGACGACAGGGGAGCATGGCTACACCTTC
TRBD2	TRBV28	TRBJ2-1	NA	CASSLRRTSGSPFNNEQFF	TGTGCCAGCAGTTTAAGGCGGACTAGCGGGAGTCCCTTTAACAATGAGCAGTTCTTC
NA	TRBV5-1	TRBJ1-3	once	CASSLGAPSSSGNTIYF	TGCGCCAGCAGCTTGGGGGCACCCAGTAGCTCTGGAAACACCATATATTTT
TRBD1	TRBV30	TRBJ1-5	NA	CAWAGGFSQPQHF	TGTGCCTGGGCAGGGGGCTTTAGTCAGCCCCAGCATTTT
TRBD1	TRBV29-1	TRBJ1-2	NA	CSAEIGTGGYYGYTF	TGCAGCGCTGAAATTGGTACAGGGGGTTACTATGGCTACACCTTC
NA	TRBV28	TRBJ1-2	NA	CASFSRQGYGYTF	TGTGCCAGCTTTAGCAGGCAGGGCTATGGCTACACCTTC
NA	TRBV27	TRBJ2-5	once	CASSYNQETQYF	TGTGCCAGCAGTTACAATCAAGAGACCCAGTACTTC
NA	TRBV7-9	TRBJ1-1	NA	CASSFSGFTEAFF	TGTGCCAGCAGCTTCTCAGGGTTTACTGAAGCTTTCTTT
NA	TRBV30	TRBJ1-2	NA	CAWSAGLGGYTF	TGTGCCTGGAGCGCAGGGCTAGGGGGCTACACCTTC
NA	TRBV5-1	TRBJ2-1	NA	CASSLDSASYNEQFF	TGCGCCAGCAGCTTGGATAGCGCCTCCTACAATGAGCAGTTCTTC
NA	TRBV18	TRBJ1-1	NA	CASSPQGQNTEAFF	TGTGCCAGCTCACCTCAGGGACAGAACACTGAAGCTTTCTTT
NA	TRBV7-9	TRBJ2-1	NA	CASSLAARPLFF	TGTGCCAGCAGCTTAGCGGCCCGTCCTTTGTTCTTC
TRBD2	TRBV7-3	TRBJ2-1	NA	CASSRGLAGGLEQFF	TGTGCCAGCAGCCGGGGACTAGCGGGAGGACTTGAGCAGTTCTTC
NA	TRBV4-2	TRBJ2-1	few	CASSQDFSTYNEQFF	TGTGCCAGCAGCCAAGATTTCAGTACCTACAATGAGCAGTTCTTC
TRBD1	TRBV28	TRBJ2-2	NA	CASTLGTGGTGELFF	TGTGCCAGCACCCTAGGGACAGGCGGCACCGGGGAGCTGTTTTTT
TRBD1	TRBV6-5	TRBJ2-2	few	CASRRDRRATGELFF	TGTGCCAGCAGGAGGGACAGGAGGGCAACCGGGGAGCTGTTTTTT
NA	TRBV2	TRBJ1-5	NA	CASSGQAADQPQHF	TGTGCCAGCAGTGGGCAGGCTGCAGATCAGCCCCAGCATTTT
NA	TRBV2	TRBJ1-6	NA	CASSEIALRSSALHF	TGTGCCAGCAGTGAAATAGCGTTACGCAGTTCGGCCCTCCACTTT
NA	TRBV3-1/TRBV3-2	TRBJ2-2	NA	CASSQGLSTGELFF	TGTGCCAGCAGCCAAGGACTGAGCACCGGGGAGCTGTTTTTT
TRBD1	TRBV27	TRBJ2-7	NA	CASRGTGGPYEQYF	TGTGCCAGCAGAGGCACAGGGGGGCCTTACGAGCAGTACTTC
TRBD2	TRBV5-4	TRBJ2-5	NA	CASSLVASGGQTQYF	TGTGCCAGCAGCTTGGTTGCTAGCGGGGGTCAGACCCAGTACTTC
NA	TRBV30	TRBJ1-5	NA	CAWSPGTTNQPQHF	TGTGCCTGGAGCCCCGGGACAACAAATCAGCCCCAGCATTTT
NA	TRBV4-2	TRBJ1-2	NA	CASSQVSKFSYGYTF	TGTGCCAGCAGCCAAGTATCTAAGTTCTCCTATGGCTACACCTTC
TRBD2	TRBV5-8	TRBJ2-2	NA	CASSLKPASGLAGGELFF	TGTGCCAGCAGCTTGAAGCCTGCTAGCGGGCTAGCGGGCGGGGAGCTGTTTTTT
TRBD2	TRBV19	TRBJ2-4	few	CASSSTSGSYIQYF	TGTGCCAGTTCCTCGACTAGCGGGAGTTACATTCAGTACTTC
NA	TRBV11-2	TRBJ1-1	NA	CASSYHGRPNTEAFF	TGTGCCAGCAGCTATCATGGGAGACCAAACACTGAAGCTTTCTTT
TRBD1	TRBV5-6	TRBJ1-4	NA	CASSFRPTGAANEKLFF	TGTGCCAGCAGCTTCCGCCCGACAGGGGCAGCTAATGAAAAACTGTTTTTT
TRBD1	TRBV2	TRBJ1-4	NA	CASTQTGANEKLFF	TGTGCCAGTACCCAGACAGGGGCTAATGAAAAACTGTTTTTT
TRBD1	TRBV5-1	TRBJ1-2	once	CASSLEIRTGNTF	TGCGCCAGCAGCTTGGAGATAAGGACAGGCAACACCTTC
NA	TRBV21-1	TRBJ2-3	once	CATTSSFTDTQYF	TGTGCCACCACAAGTTCGTTCACAGATACGCAGTATTTT
NA	TRBV24-1	TRBJ2-2	NA	CATSDPRVPGELFF	TGTGCCACCAGTGATCCCAGGGTCCCCGGGGAGCTGTTTTTT
TRBD1	TRBV2	TRBJ1-5	NA	CASRTTGGGQPQHF	TGTGCCAGCAGAACAACAGGGGGCGGGCAGCCCCAGCATTTT
NA	TRBV12-3/TRBV12-4	TRBJ1-5	few	CASSLQGQPQHF	TGTGCCAGCAGTTTACAGGGCCAGCCCCAGCATTTT
NA	TRBV5-8	TRBJ1-2	NA	CASSFQSFYGYTF	TGTGCCAGCAGCTTTCAGTCCTTCTATGGCTACACCTTC
NA	TRBV6-5	TRBJ1-2	NA	CASSSQTGTGYTF	TGTGCCAGCAGTTCGCAGACAGGCACTGGCTACACCTTC
TRBD1	TRBV18	TRBJ1-6	NA	CASSPPGTGNSPLHF	TGTGCCAGCTCACCACCAGGGACAGGCAATTCACCCCTCCACTTT
NA	TRBV2	TRBJ1-4	NA	CASSETYSEEKLFF	TGTGCCAGCAGTGAAACGTACTCGGAGGAAAAACTGTTTTTT
TRBD2	TRBV9	TRBJ2-1	NA	CASSEDTSVAYNEQFF	TGTGCCAGCAGCGAGGATACTAGCGTTGCCTACAATGAGCAGTTCTTC
NA	TRBV7-8	TRBJ2-5	NA	CASKSRGVGETQYF	TGTGCCTCCAAGTCCAGGGGTGTTGGAGAGACCCAGTACTTC
TRBD1	TRBV18	TRBJ2-1	NA	CASSLDFGTANNEQFF	TGTGCCAGCTCACTCGATTTCGGGACAGCGAACAATGAGCAGTTCTTC
NA	TRBV6-6	TRBJ1-1	NA	CASQILRNTEAFF	TGTGCCAGCCAAATATTGCGGAACACTGAAGCTTTCTTT